The 16 T cell receptor beta chains in this list originate from one sample, sequenced in a study of PD-L1 blockade in urothelial cancer. Clones were read by immunoSEQ multiplex PCR, and TCRdb kept only the in-frame ones, dropping some. The repertoire holds approximately 52,000 clones, with roughly 80% as singletons. Indicated time point: pretreatment peripheral blood. Sample: PBMCs, taken around atezolizumab (anti-PD-L1) treatment. These receptors were collected from a man in his 70s with urothelial cancer.

V usage is TRBV6-4 and J usage is TRBJ1-2; 9 nucleotides line up with TRBD1. V dropped 5 bases and J dropped 2; count of bases not matched to a gene: 3. Looked up from germline, CDR1 is MRHNA and CDR2 is SNTAGT. The CDR3 consists of 14 residues. CDR3: CASSPGTGNYGYTF. In DNA form, the CDR3 reads TGTGCCAGCAGTCCCGGGACAGGGAACTATGGCTACACCTTC.

V is TRBV5-4 and J is TRBJ2-7, with 9 bases fitting TRBD2. Germline V gene data show CDR1 as SGHNT and CDR2 as YYREEE (reference sequence). The CDR3 loop spans 14 amino acids. With V trimmed by 2 bases and J by 4 bases, 4 bases remained unmatched. The CDR3 DNA reads TGTGCCAGCAGCTTAGCGGGGGGCGGATACGAGCAGTACTTC. Its translation is CASSLAGGGYEQYF.

The chain is built from TRBV14 and TRBJ1-2; 9 nucleotides align to TRBD1. V dropped 4 bases and J dropped 2; count of bases not matched to a gene: 2. The CDR3 is made up of 14 amino acids. The germline V gene encodes CDR1 SGHDN and CDR2 FVKESK. CDR3 in amino acids: CASSPGTGNYGYTF. The CDR3 DNA reads as TGTGCCAGCAGCCCCGGGACAGGGAACTATGGCTACACCTTC.

The chain employs TRBV7-9 and TRBJ2-1; 9 bases match TRBD2. Germline-derived CDR1 and CDR2 are SEHNR and FQNEAQ (reference sequence). The V segment lost 1 base and the J segment 8 bases; nucleotides outside the gene matches: 12. This CDR3 spans 17 amino acids. Here the CDR3 reads CASSLVLGLAGVDEQFF. The CDR3 DNA sequence: TGTGCCAGCAGCTTAGTATTGGGATTAGCGGGGGTGGATGAGCAGTTCTTC.

The gene calls are TRBV6-4 and TRBJ2-7; perhaps TRBD2 as D (6 bases). CDR3 size: 14 residues. Germline CDR1 reads MRHNA; CDR2 reads SNTAGT. Trimming took off 5 bases at V and 5 bases at J, with 16 bases between the two ends. The DNA of the CDR3 is TGTGCCAGCAGTCAATATGGGTGGGGGGACGAGCAGTACTTC. Its translation: CASSQYGWGDEQYF.

The V call is TRBV2, the J call TRBJ2-2, with TRBD1 matching over 8 bases. The CDR3 extends over 14 amino acids. Unmatched junction bases numbered 3, after V lost 6 bases and J lost 3 bases. Germline loops: CDR1 SNHLY, CDR2 FYNNEI. CDR3 sequence reads: CASRGQGDTGELFF. CDR3 DNA sequence: TGTGCCAGCAGAGGACAGGGAGACACCGGGGAGCTGTTTTTT.

The chain employs TRBV12-5 and TRBJ2-2, with D perhaps TRBD1 (6 bases). This CDR3 spans 15 amino acids. The V end lost 3 bases, the J end lost 0 bases, and 8 bases lay between the germline ends. Germline V lookup: CDR1 LGHNT, CDR2 FRNRAP. CDR3 bases: TGTGCTAGTGGTTTTAACAGGGCGAACACCGGGGAGCTGTTTTTT. It translates to CASGFNRANTGELFF.

The gene calls are TRBV6-1 and TRBJ2-5, with 10 bases identical to TRBD2. The V segment lost 5 bases and the J segment 2 bases; nucleotides outside the gene matches: 5. This CDR3 comprises 15 residues. Germline V gene data show CDR1 as MNHNS and CDR2 as SASEGT. The DNA for the CDR3 is TGTGCCAGCAGTCGGCTGACTAGCGGGCAAGAGACCCAGTACTTC. This encodes CASSRLTSGQETQYF.

The chain employs TRBV28 and TRBJ1-2, with TRBD1 matching over 8 bases. Germline V gene sequence: CDR1 MDHEN, CDR2 SYDVKM. The CDR3 is 13 residues long. The V gene end was trimmed by 5 bases and the J gene end by 4 bases; junction bases not matched to a gene: 3. DNA of the CDR3: TGTGCCAGCAGTCTGGACAGGGCCTATGGCTACACCTTC. It yields the protein CASSLDRAYGYTF.

This chain uses TRBV27 with TRBJ2-3; D is ambiguous. The V end lost 4 bases, the J end lost 2 bases, and 10 bases lay between the germline ends. The CDR3 totals 14 residues. The germline V gene encodes CDR1 MNHEY and CDR2 SMNVEV (reference sequence). The DNA for the CDR3 is TGTGCCAGCAGTTGGGCAGGATCCACAGATACGCAGTATTTT. It encodes CASSWAGSTDTQYF.

The chain links TRBV5-4 to TRBJ2-7; D unclear. Per the germline V gene, CDR1 is SGHNT and CDR2 is YYREEE (reference sequence). Trimming took 2 bases from V and 7 from J, leaving 13 bases between them. The CDR3 is made up of 13 amino acids. In nucleotides, the CDR3 is TGTGCCAGCAGCTTACTACCCATTGAGGAGCAGTACTTC. Residues: CASSLLPIEEQYF. The full variable domain, rest sourced from reference TRBV5-4 and TRBJ2-7, is ETGVTQSPTHLIKTRGQQVTLRCSSQSGHNTVSWYQQALGQGPQFIFQYYREEENGRGNFPPRFSGLQFPNYSSELNVNALELDDSALYLCASSLLPIEEQYFGPGTRLTVT.

This chain uses TRBV28 with TRBJ1-5; 8 bases agree with TRBD1. This CDR3 comprises 16 residues. Germline CDR1 and CDR2: MDHEN and SYDVKM. V lost 6 bases, J lost 3 bases, and 10 bases stayed unmatched. The CDR3 DNA reads TGTGCCAGCAGCCCTGAGACAGGGGAATTCAATCAGCCCCAGCATTTT. Its translation: CASSPETGEFNQPQHF.

The rearrangement links TRBV11-3 to TRBJ1-5; 7 positions agree with TRBD1. Germline V gene lookup returns CDR1 SGHNT and CDR2 YENEEA. V lost 1 base, J lost 7 bases, and 7 bases stayed unmatched. The CDR3 is made up of 15 amino acids. The CDR3 DNA sequence: TGTGCCAGCAGCTTAGCCGACAGGGTTAAACAGCCCCAGCATTTT. Protein: CASSLADRVKQPQHF.

V usage is TRBV7-2 and J usage is TRBJ2-5; 9 nucleotides line up with TRBD2. Germline CDR1 is SGHTA and CDR2 is FQGNSA. The CDR3 contains 17 residues. With V trimmed by 1 base and J by 2 bases, 8 bases remained unmatched. This CDR3 reads CASSLGASSGVQETQYF. The CDR3 DNA sequence: TGTGCCAGCAGCTTAGGGGCCTCTAGCGGGGTTCAAGAGACCCAGTACTTC.

The chain carries TRBV7-3 and TRBJ1-1; TRBD1 matches 8 bases. Germline assignment: CDR1 SGHTA and CDR2 FQGTGA. This CDR3 has 14 amino acids. Trimming at V came to 5 bases and at J to 7 bases, leaving 9 bases not matched to a gene. The CDR3 nucleotides are TGTGCCAGCAGCCCTACCCCAGGACAGGGTGAAGCTTTCTTT. It yields the protein CASSPTPGQGEAFF. Full variable domain (remainder filled in from reference TRBV7-3 and TRBJ1-1): GAGVSQTPSNKVTEKGKYVELRCDPISGHTALYWYRQSLGQGPEFLIYFQGTGAADDSGLPNDRFFAVRPEGSVSTLKIQRTERGDSAVYLCASSPTPGQGEAFFGQGTRLTVV.

V usage is TRBV5-6 and J usage is TRBJ2-7; TRBD1 agrees at 9 bases. The CDR3 is made up of 14 amino acids. Germline CDR1 is SGHDT and CDR2 is YYEEEE. The ends lost 3 bases at V and 1 base at J; junction bases unmatched: 2. CDR3 residues: CASSWGTGSYEQYF. DNA for the CDR3: TGTGCCAGCAGCTGGGGGACAGGGTCCTACGAGCAGTACTTC.